This entry concerns a single T cell receptor (beta chain). The antigen is undetermined. The PCR had 60 Vbeta and 13 Jbeta primers. Clones were read by immunoSEQ multiplex PCR, and TCRdb kept only the in-frame ones, dropping some. The table lists 130,000 to 150,000 clones, 70% to 80% of them singletons. Trimming removed 0 bases from V and 4 bases from J, with 14 bases in between. The germline V gene has CDR1 SGHRS and CDR2 YFSETQ. The CDR3 is 15 residues long. This specimen belongs to a study of cytomegalovirus exposure and HLA in healthy donors. Study results and limitations: Through in vitro validation, a few CMV-associated chains were shown to be specific for CMV antigens. Cytomegalovirus status was reportedly diagnosed by the classifier with high specificity and sensitivity.

This sequence joins TRBV5-1 and TRBJ2-7, with TRBD1 as a possible D gene (8 bases). The specimen sequenced was PBMCs. The clonotype comes from a man between 18 and 29 years old in good health and CMV-seronegative. For the CDR3, the DNA is TGCGCCAGCAGCTTGGCTGGACAGGGAGGGTACGAGCAGTACTTC. Translated: CASSLAGQGGYEQYF.